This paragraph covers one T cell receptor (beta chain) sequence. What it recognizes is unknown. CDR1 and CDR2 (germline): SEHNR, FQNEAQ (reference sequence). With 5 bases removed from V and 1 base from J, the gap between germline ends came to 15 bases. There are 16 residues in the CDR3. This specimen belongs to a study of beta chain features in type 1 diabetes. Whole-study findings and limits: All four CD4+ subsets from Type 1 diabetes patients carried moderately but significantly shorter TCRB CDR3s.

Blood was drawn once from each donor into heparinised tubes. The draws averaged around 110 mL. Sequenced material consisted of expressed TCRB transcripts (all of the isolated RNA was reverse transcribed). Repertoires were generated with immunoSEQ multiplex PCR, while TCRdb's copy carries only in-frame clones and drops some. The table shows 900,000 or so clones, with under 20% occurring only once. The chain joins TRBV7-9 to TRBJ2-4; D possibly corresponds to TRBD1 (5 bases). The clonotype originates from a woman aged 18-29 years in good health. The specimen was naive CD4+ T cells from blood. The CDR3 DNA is TGTGCCAGCAGCCTAAGTCAGGGTTTGGCCAAAAACATTCAGTACTTC. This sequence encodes CASSLSQGLAKNIQYF.